This T cell receptor (beta chain) comes out of a study of CD8 T cells in ankylosing spondylitis. Study observations and caveats: Clones linked with disease were CD8+ and fairly uncommon in the peripheral blood. Within matched ankylosing spondylitis synovial fluid, disease-linked clones were reportedly significantly enriched. A TCR beta motif made of fewer than ten highly homologous variants seemed typical of ankylosing spondylitis blood.

TCRdb independently ran MiXCR on the 5' RACE reads; one entry per CDR3 protein. This sample carries around 770,000 distinct CDR3 sequences, 12% of them seen once, and the ten largest clones take 0.45% to 0.6%. With regard to this clonotype: No antigen is known for it.

Germline V gives CDR1 ENHRY, CDR2 SYGVKD. With 6 bases removed from V and 12 bases from J, the gap between germline ends came to 21 bases. CDR3 size: 14 residues. The TCR originated in a male donor with ankylosing spondylitis. The chain uses TRBV10-3 and TRBJ2-1; D possibly corresponds to TRBD2 (6 bases). Material: blood, either unsorted or a sorted T cell fraction (not recorded which). The CDR3 is CAISTGTLPGGQFF. The DNA for the CDR3 is TGTGCCATCAGCACCGGGACTCTACCTGGGGGGCAGTTCTTC.